The 30 T cell receptor beta chains given below trace back to one sample, sequenced in a study of cytomegalovirus exposure and HLA in healthy donors. The PCR contained 60 Vbeta and 13 Jbeta primers. The data were produced by immunoSEQ multiplex PCR, yet TCRdb's version contains in-frame clones alone and is incomplete. The sample carries 150,000 or so clones, over 70% recorded once. The sample comprised PBMCs. These receptors all stem from a woman in her 40s in good health and CMV-seropositive.

The chain recombines TRBV25-1 with TRBJ2-7, with 7 nucleotides matching TRBD1. Trimming took 8 bases from V and 3 from J; bases not matched to a gene: 7. This CDR3 region has 13 residues. Looked up from germline, CDR1 is MGHDK and CDR2 is SYGVNS. The chain's CDR3 is CASGADRVYEQYF. The CDR3 DNA reads TGTGCCAGCGGGGCCGACAGGGTCTACGAGCAGTACTTC.

This chain links TRBV30 with TRBJ2-1; D is unresolved. The CDR3 is 12 amino acids. Germline CDR1 and CDR2: GTSNPN and SVGIG (reference sequence). V was shortened by 3 bases and J by 6 bases, with 9 bases between the two germline ends. CDR3 bases: TGTGCCTGGAGCGCGAACCTCAATGAGCAGTTCTTC. Amino acids: CAWSANLNEQFF.

In this sample, this clone turned up a few times. The V gene is TRBV28, the J gene TRBJ1-1, with a possible D match to TRBD1 (5 bases). The germline CDR1 and CDR2 sequences are MDHEN and SYDVKM. Trimming pared 2 bases from V and 0 bases from J, leaving 10 bases between. CDR3 length equals 15 residues. CDR3 bases: TGTGCCAGCAGTTTACTGGGAGGGGTGAACACTGAAGCTTTCTTT. Translated, it gives CASSLLGGVNTEAFF.

The chain has TRBV9 and TRBJ2-5, with TRBD1 as a possible D gene (5 bases). CDR1 SGDLS and CDR2 YYNGEE come from the germline V gene. V lost 0 bases and J lost 2, with 11 bases in between. The CDR3 sequence is 15 residues long. The chain's CDR3 is CASSVASGKQETQYF. The CDR3 DNA sequence: TGTGCCAGCAGCGTAGCTTCAGGGAAACAAGAGACCCAGTACTTC.

This rearrangement joins TRBV30 to TRBJ2-7; no firm D call. V was cut by 6 bases and J by 2 bases, with 14 bases left in between. This CDR3 has 13 amino acids. Germline-derived CDR1 and CDR2 are GTSNPN and SVGIG (reference sequence). The CDR3: CACTQLNAYEQYF. As DNA, the CDR3 is TGTGCCTGTACCCAACTGAATGCCTACGAGCAGTACTTC. The full variable domain, in which reference TRBV30 and TRBJ2-7 provide the parts outside the CDR3, is SQTIHQWPATLVQPVGSPLSLECTVEGTSNPNLYWYRQAAGRGLQLLFYSVGIGQISSEVPQNLSASRPQDRQFILSSKKLLLSDSGFYLCACTQLNAYEQYFGPGTRLTVT.

J is TRBJ1-3 and V is TRBV12-5, with D hard to call. The ends were cut back, 0 bases at V and 1 base at J, with 7 bases in the middle. Per germline, CDR1 LGHNT and CDR2 FRNRAP. CDR3 length: 15 residues. The CDR3 protein is CASGLVAGSGNTIYF. DNA of the CDR3: TGTGCTAGTGGTTTGGTGGCCGGGTCTGGAAACACCATATATTTT. The full variable domain, rest sourced from reference TRBV12-5 and TRBJ1-3, is DARVTQTPRHKVTEMGQEVTMRCQPILGHNTVFWYRQTMMQGLELLAYFRNRAPLDDSGMPKDRFSAEMPDATLATLKIQPSEPRDSAVYFCASGLVAGSGNTIYFGEGSWLTVV.

This clone was counted a few times. The rearrangement links TRBV27 to TRBJ2-5; 9 bases are shared with TRBD1. Germline CDR1 MNHEY, CDR2 SMNVEV (reference sequence). This CDR3 comprises 19 residues. The V segment lost 6 bases and the J segment 5 bases; nucleotides outside the gene matches: 22. The CDR3 sequence: CASRAIRTGAIGVRETQYF. The CDR3 DNA follows: TGTGCCAGCAGAGCCATCCGGACAGGGGCGATAGGCGTCCGGGAGACCCAGTACTTC.

This clone was seen only a few times. The genes are TRBV2 and TRBJ1-2; D gene ambiguous. The length of the CDR3 is 15 residues. Germline assignment: CDR1 SNHLY and CDR2 FYNNEI. Trimming left V 2 bases short and J 7 bases short, with 17 bases between. The CDR3 DNA reads TGTGCCAGCAGTGAAAATCGTCAGACCGGGTCTGGCTACACCTTC. The encoded protein is CASSENRQTGSGYTF.

The chain combines TRBV28 with TRBJ1-2; D unclear. CDR1 and CDR2 (germline): MDHEN, SYDVKM. V gave up 6 bases and J gave up 4 bases, with 12 bases separating them. The CDR3 length is 13 residues. This CDR3 reads CASSPSGGYGYTF. As DNA, the CDR3 is TGTGCCAGCAGCCCCAGCGGAGGCTATGGCTACACCTTC.

The chain links TRBV6-1 to TRBJ1-2; 9 bases match TRBD1. CDR3 size: 15 residues. Germline assignment: CDR1 MNHNS and CDR2 SASEGT. The ends lost 7 bases at V and 0 bases at J; junction bases unmatched: 6. CDR3 in amino acids: CASTSRDRANYGYTF. The CDR3 bases are TGTGCCAGCACCTCCCGGGACAGGGCTAACTATGGCTACACCTTC.

Regarding this clone: Germline is not matched at one junction end, which may reflect a read error. V and J are TRBV7-9 and TRBJ2-7; 8 positions agree with TRBD1. The V gene's germline CDR1 is SEHNR and CDR2 FQNEAQ (reference sequence). The CDR3 has 13 amino acids. The CDR3 here is CSSTGQVFYEQYF. In nucleotides, the CDR3 is TGTTCCAGCACGGGACAGGTTTTCTACGAGCAGTACTTC.

Here the CDR3 DNA reads TGTGCCAGCAGCACCTCCGGGACTAGCGGGGGTCAAGAGACCCAGTACTTC. This sequence encodes CASSTSGTSGGQETQYF. This rearrangement joins TRBV7-3 to TRBJ2-5; 14 bases align to TRBD2. V lost 5 bases, J lost 2 bases, and 7 bases stayed unmatched. CDR1 is SGHTA and CDR2 is FQGTGA in the germline V gene. This CDR3 has 17 residues.

The chain employs TRBV18 and TRBJ1-5, with D tentatively TRBD1 (6 bases). V dropped 6 bases and J dropped 7 bases, with 13 bases sitting between them. The CDR3 is 13 residues long. CDR1 and CDR2 (germline): KGHSH, LQKENI. CDR3 bases: TGTGCCAGCTCCCCCGGGACAAACCAGCCCCAGCATTTT. Residues: CASSPGTNQPQHF.

The CDR3 loop reads CASRRTGENYGYTF. DNA of the CDR3: TGTGCCAGCAGGAGGACAGGGGAGAACTATGGCTACACCTTC. The chain combines TRBV7-2 with TRBJ1-2; TRBD1 aligns across 9 bases. The length of the CDR3 is 14 residues. The V gene end was trimmed by 6 bases and the J gene end by 2 bases; junction bases not matched to a gene: 4. CDR1 and CDR2 (germline): SGHTA, FQGNSA.

This clone was recorded once. The rearrangement links TRBV20-1 to TRBJ1-1; D remains ambiguous. CDR3 size: 11 residues. The germline V gene has CDR1 DFQATT and CDR2 SNEGSKA (reference sequence). Deletions cut 6 bases from V and 6 bases from J, with 11 bases between. The CDR3 DNA follows: TGCAGTGCCACCATGGGCCCTGAAGCTTTCTTT. Its protein is CSATMGPEAFF.

This clone came up once. J is TRBJ2-2 and V is TRBV5-1, with D perhaps matching TRBD1 (6 bases). Germline CDR1 and CDR2: SGHRS and YFSETQ. The germline V and J ends were trimmed by 0 bases and 2 bases, with 8 bases remaining between them. This CDR3 spans 15 amino acids. As DNA, the CDR3 is TGCGCCAGCAGCTTGGCAGGGGTTAACACCGGGGAGCTGTTTTTT. It specifies CASSLAGVNTGELFF.

This chain joins TRBV5-4 and TRBJ2-2; maybe TRBD1 (6 bases). Germline CDR1 SGHNT, CDR2 YYREEE (reference sequence). V lost 4 bases to trimming and J lost 6 bases, with 19 bases between them. The CDR3 consists of 16 residues. DNA of the CDR3: TGTGCCAGCAGCCGAATACAGGGTGGGGTACCCGGGGAGCTGTTTTTT. Translating gives CASSRIQGGVPGELFF.

This chain joins TRBV19 and TRBJ2-1; D is possibly TRBD1 (6 bases). This CDR3 contains 13 residues. Trimming took off 9 bases at V and 2 bases at J, with 11 bases between the two ends. From germline, CDR1 is LNHDA and CDR2 SQIVND (reference sequence). CDR3 sequence reads: CASTGFPYNEQFF. The DNA of the CDR3 is TGTGCCAGCACAGGGTTTCCCTACAATGAGCAGTTCTTC.

This rearrangement joins TRBV18 to TRBJ2-2, with D possibly being TRBD2 (5 bases). CDR3 length: 16 residues. Germline loops: CDR1 KGHSH, CDR2 LQKENI. V was pared by 0 bases and J by 1 base, with 9 bases between. The CDR3 DNA reads as TGTGCCAGCTCACCACCTAACGGACTGAACACCGGGGAGCTGTTTTTT. Translation: CASSPPNGLNTGELFF.

The CDR3 reads CASRQGDRNGYTF. DNA for the CDR3: TGTGCCAGCCGACAGGGGGATCGTAATGGCTACACCTTC. This chain joins TRBV7-2 and TRBJ1-2, with TRBD1 identical over 9 bases. Germline CDR1 and CDR2: SGHTA and FQGNSA. V was pared by 8 bases and J by 6 bases, with 7 bases of the junction left unmatched. This CDR3 contains 13 residues.

J is TRBJ1-2 and V is TRBV6-5, with unresolved D. Per germline, CDR1 MNHEY and CDR2 SVGAGI. V lost 4 bases to trimming and J lost 6 bases, with 6 bases between them. The length of the CDR3 is 11 residues. DNA for the CDR3: TGTGCCAGCAGTTCTCTCGATGGCTACACCTTC. Protein product: CASSSLDGYTF.

The V call is TRBV19, the J call TRBJ1-1; TRBD1 aligns across 10 bases. The CDR3 spans 16 residues. CDR1 and CDR2 from the germline V gene are LNHDA and SQIVND (reference sequence). With V trimmed by 6 bases and J by 0 bases, 7 bases remained unmatched. CDR3 loop: CASRMTGGALNTEAFF. CDR3 DNA: TGTGCCAGTAGGATGACAGGGGGCGCATTGAACACTGAAGCTTTCTTT.

This clone was detected only a few times. The J gene is TRBJ1-5, the V gene TRBV6-1; D is unresolved. The CDR3 has 15 amino acids. The V gene's germline CDR1 is MNHNS and CDR2 SASEGT. Trimming took off 2 bases at V and 6 bases at J, with 14 bases between the two ends. In DNA form, the CDR3 reads TGTGCCAGCAGTGAAAGAGAGCTAGTGGGTCAGCCCCAGCATTTT. It encodes CASSERELVGQPQHF.

This chain connects TRBV5-4 to TRBJ1-1, with D perhaps matching TRBD1 (6 bases). V was clipped by 5 bases and J by 1 base, with 9 bases between them. Germline CDR1 SGHNT, CDR2 YYREEE (reference sequence). The CDR3 runs 13 residues. CDR3 region: CASSEDRNTEAFF. CDR3 nucleotide sequence: TGTGCCAGCAGTGAGGACAGGAACACTGAAGCTTTCTTT. Filled out from reference TRBV5-4 and TRBJ1-1, the complete variable domain reads ETGVTQSPTHLIKTRGQQVTLRCSSQSGHNTVSWYQQALGQGPQFIFQYYREEENGRGNFPPRFSGLQFPNYSSELNVNALELDDSALYLCASSEDRNTEAFFGQGTRLTVV.

V is TRBV30 and J is TRBJ2-3; D might be TRBD1 (5 bases). With 2 bases removed from V and 5 bases from J, the gap between germline ends came to 14 bases. Germline CDR1 GTSNPN, CDR2 SVGIG (reference sequence). CDR3 length equals 14 residues. CDR3 in DNA: TGTGCCTGGAGTTCGGTGGGGCAAGGAGATACGCAGTATTTT. Protein sequence: CAWSSVGQGDTQYF.

The J gene is TRBJ2-1, the V gene TRBV5-4; 7 positions agree with TRBD2. The CDR3 has 16 amino acids. V shed 3 bases and J 7 bases; nucleotides not matched to a gene: 13. CDR1 and CDR2 (germline): SGHNT, YYREEE (reference sequence). CDR3 DNA sequence: TGTGCCAGCAGCTCGAGGCGGGGCGGGGGAGGGAATGAGCAGTTCTTC. As protein: CASSSRRGGGGNEQFF.

In this sample, this clone turned up many times. The rearrangement uses TRBV11-3 and TRBJ2-1; 16 bases map to TRBD2. J gave up 6 bases and V 5 bases, and 13 bases lay outside the gene matches. CDR1 and CDR2 from the germline V gene are SGHNT and YENEEA. The CDR3 contains 19 residues. CDR3 DNA: TGTGCCAGCAGCCCGGGGGGACTAGCGGGGGGGCCCAGTCCCAATGAGCAGTTCTTC. Amino acid sequence: CASSPGGLAGGPSPNEQFF.

The V gene is TRBV9, the J gene TRBJ2-1; 7 bases match TRBD2. This CDR3 has 16 amino acids. CDR1 is SGDLS and CDR2 is YYNGEE in the germline V gene. The V segment lost 0 bases and the J segment 7 bases; nucleotides outside the gene matches: 10. CDR3: CASSVGNSGPWNEQFF. The CDR3 DNA reads TGTGCCAGCAGCGTAGGTAATAGCGGGCCTTGGAATGAGCAGTTCTTC.

V usage is TRBV9 and J usage is TRBJ1-2, with 7 bases that match TRBD1. The V gene's germline CDR1 is SGDLS and CDR2 YYNGEE. The CDR3 length is 14 residues. The V and J ends lost 1 base and 7 bases, in that order; junction bases with no gene match: 7. CDR3 sequence: CASSVTTGAGGYTF. In DNA form, the CDR3 reads TGTGCCAGCAGCGTAACCACAGGGGCTGGTGGCTACACCTTC. Full variable domain (rest looked up from reference TRBV9 and TRBJ1-2): DSGVTQTPKHLITATGQRVTLRCSPRSGDLSVYWYQQSLDQGLQFLIQYYNGEERAKGNILERFSAQQFPDLHSELNLSSLELGDSALYFCASSVTTGAGGYTFGSGTRLTVV.

This rearrangement joins TRBV14 to TRBJ2-7; the match to TRBD2 covers 14 bases. CDR3 length: 15 residues. The J segment lost 9 bases and the V segment lost 4 bases, leaving 8 bases of the junction unmatched. The germline V gene encodes CDR1 SGHDN and CDR2 FVKESK. This CDR3 is CASSRLTSGGAGQYF. As DNA, the CDR3 is TGTGCCAGCAGCCGCTTGACTAGCGGGGGGGCAGGGCAGTACTTC. The variable domain in full, completed from reference TRBV14 and TRBJ2-7, reads EAGVTQFPSHSVIEKGQTVTLRCDPISGHDNLYWYRRVMGKEIKFLLHFVKESKQDESGMPNNRFLAERTGGTYSTLKVQPAELEDSGVYFCASSRLTSGGAGQYFGPGTRLTVT.